These 27 T cell receptor beta chains share one sample of origin, sequenced in a study of CD8+ T cells in alopecia areata. Regarding treatment: oral pan-JAK inhibitor, 5-10 mg twice daily. Sequencing used cDNA as its template, made by extracting RNA and reverse transcribing it. Data came from immunoSEQ multiplex PCR; TCRdb stores just in-frame clones and leaves some out. Of 150,000 to 200,000 clones in the sample, 60% to 75% are singletons; the top ten hold about 14%. This sample comprised CD4+ T cells sorted from blood, obtained at week 24, from a patient treated with tofacitinib. All receptors come from a human donor with alopecia areata.

For the CDR3, the DNA is TGTGCCAGCACGGGACTAGCGGGGAGAGGGACAGAAGAGACCCAGTACTTC. It translates to CASTGLAGRGTEETQYF. The chain couples TRBV2 to TRBJ2-5, with 13 bases lining up with TRBD2. The junction had 11 bases not matched to a gene; V was cut back by 7 bases and J by 3 bases. The CDR3 sequence is 17 residues long. CDR1 and CDR2 (germline): SNHLY, FYNNEI.

The chain is built from TRBV7-9 and TRBJ2-7, with D possibly matching TRBD1 (6 bases). This CDR3 comprises 13 residues. Trimming took off 0 bases at V and 5 bases at J, with 8 bases between the two ends. The germline gives CDR1 SEHNR, CDR2 FQNEAQ (reference sequence). For the CDR3, the DNA is TGTGCCAGCAGCTTAGCGGGGGCCCACGAGCAGTACTTC. Its protein product is CASSLAGAHEQYF.

The chain joins TRBV2 to TRBJ2-1; TRBD2 aligns across 8 bases. CDR3 length equals 16 residues. V shed 5 bases, J shed 0 bases, and the junction held 6 bases outside the gene matches. Germline values: CDR1 SNHLY, CDR2 FYNNEI. The CDR3 region has the DNA TGTGCCAGCAGTTCGGGACTAGTCTCCTCCTACAATGAGCAGTTCTTC. This sequence encodes CASSSGLVSSYNEQFF.

The rearrangement joins TRBV7-9 to TRBJ2-6; no reliable D call. The CDR3 length is 14 residues. Per the germline V gene, CDR1 is SEHNR and CDR2 is FQNEAQ (reference sequence). The V and J ends lost 6 bases and 0 bases respectively, with 6 bases between them. CDR3 nucleotides: TGTGCCAGCAGAGTGAACTCTGGGGCCAACGTCCTGACTTTC. This sequence encodes CASRVNSGANVLTF.

This clone turned up a few times. The chain combines TRBV14 with TRBJ2-5; maybe TRBD1 (6 bases). The CDR3 is 13 residues long. The ends were cut back, 7 bases at V and 4 bases at J, with 13 bases in the middle. Germline CDR1 is SGHDN and CDR2 is FVKESK. In DNA form, the CDR3 reads TGTGCCAGCAACAAACAGGGCGGAGAGACCCAGTACTTC. Protein product: CASNKQGGETQYF.

This chain uses TRBV19 with TRBJ2-1; tentative D call: TRBD1 (6 bases). Per germline, CDR1 LNHDA and CDR2 SQIVND (reference sequence). V was pared by 4 bases and J by 7 bases, with 17 bases between. The CDR3 is made up of 15 amino acids. For the CDR3, the DNA is TGTGCCAGTAGTAGGTTTCAGGGGCAGGGGAATGAGCAGTTCTTC. This translates into CASSRFQGQGNEQFF.

The V call is TRBV11-2, the J call TRBJ1-1; D remains ambiguous. The germline V gene encodes CDR1 SGHAT and CDR2 FQNNGV. The CDR3 spans 14 residues. V lost 1 base and J 5 bases, leaving 11 bases between the germline ends. In DNA form, the CDR3 reads TGTGCCAGCAGCTTAGTGCCCGGAGAAACTGAAGCTTTCTTT. Translation gives CASSLVPGETEAFF.

This rearrangement joins TRBV7-9 to TRBJ1-2, with D perhaps matching TRBD1 (5 bases). The V end lost 11 bases, the J end lost 5 bases, and 12 bases lay between the germline ends. Germline assignment: CDR1 SEHNR and CDR2 FQNEAQ (reference sequence). CDR3 size: 11 residues. Written as DNA, the CDR3 is TGTGCCGGAGGAGGGGATTATGGCTACACCTTC. It specifies CAGGGDYGYTF.

This chain uses TRBV9 with TRBJ1-1; D possibly corresponds to TRBD1 (5 bases). This CDR3 has 14 residues. V was cut by 3 bases and J by 3 bases, with 12 bases left in between. Germline V gene sequence: CDR1 SGDLS, CDR2 YYNGEE. Here the CDR3 DNA reads TGTGCCAGCAGCGAGCAAAAGGGGTACACTGAAGCTTTCTTT. This sequence encodes CASSEQKGYTEAFF.

The chain has TRBV30 and TRBJ1-2; D call uncertain. Per germline, CDR1 GTSNPN and CDR2 SVGIG (reference sequence). CDR3 length equals 14 residues. V gave up 1 base and J gave up 8 bases, with 17 bases separating them. The CDR3 protein is CAWSAVSGSRGYTF. CDR3 in DNA: TGTGCCTGGAGTGCGGTCTCGGGGTCTCGGGGCTACACCTTC.

This clone has just a few counts. The chain recombines TRBV29-1 with TRBJ2-5, with D perhaps TRBD2 (7 bases). V was shortened by 6 bases and J by 2 bases, with 16 bases between the two germline ends. In germline, CDR1 is SQVTM, CDR2 ANQGSEA. The CDR3 totals 14 residues. The CDR3 is CSVQPGGHQETQYF. CDR3 bases: TGCAGCGTCCAGCCGGGGGGACATCAAGAGACCCAGTACTTC. The whole variable domain, filled in from reference TRBV29-1 and TRBJ2-5, reads SAVISQKPSRDICQRGTSLTIQCQVDSQVTMMFWYRQQPGQSLTLIATANQGSEATYESGFVIDKFPISRPNLTFSTLTVSNMSPEDSSIYLCSVQPGGHQETQYFGPGTRLLVL.

This clone was seen more than once but under ten times. The V gene is TRBV29-1, the J gene TRBJ2-3; 8 positions agree with TRBD1. Germline CDR1 reads SQVTM; CDR2 reads ANQGSEA. The V segment lost 4 bases and the J segment 1 base; nucleotides outside the gene matches: 4. The CDR3 totals 14 residues. CDR3 amino acids: CSVGTGFGTDTQYF. CDR3 in DNA: TGCAGCGTTGGGACAGGGTTTGGCACAGATACGCAGTATTTT.

This chain connects TRBV5-6 to TRBJ1-5; D is undetermined. This CDR3 has 14 residues. V dropped 3 bases and J dropped 0 bases, with 7 bases sitting between them. Germline CDR1 SGHDT, CDR2 YYEEEE. CDR3 nucleotide sequence: TGTGCCAGCAGCTCCTCAGGTAGCAATCAGCCCCAGCATTTT. Protein sequence: CASSSSGSNQPQHF.

This sequence joins TRBV30 and TRBJ1-2; 8 bases are shared with TRBD1. Trimming removed 7 bases from V and 8 bases from J; junction bases left unmatched: 9. This CDR3 is 12 amino acids long. Per the germline V gene, CDR1 is GTSNPN and CDR2 is SVGIG (reference sequence). DNA of the CDR3: TGTGCCTCCACATTGACAGGGGACGGCTACACCTTC. Translating it yields CASTLTGDGYTF.

The rearrangement joins TRBV30 to TRBJ2-1; TRBD2 matches at 9 bases. With V trimmed by 2 bases and J by 9 bases, 5 bases remained unmatched. This CDR3 is 13 amino acids long. Germline CDR1 reads GTSNPN; CDR2 reads SVGIG (reference sequence). The CDR3, as DNA: TGTGCCTGGAGTCCCGGTAGCGGGGGTGAGCAGTTCTTC. This encodes CAWSPGSGGEQFF.

Only one count was recorded for this clone. The gene calls are TRBV15 and TRBJ2-7, with a possible D match to TRBD2 (6 bases). The V gene lost 0 bases and the J gene lost 7 bases, with 13 bases spanning the gap. CDR1 and CDR2 (germline): LNHNV, YYDKDF (reference sequence). The CDR3 is 14 amino acids. The CDR3 sequence: CATSRDRRVGEQYF. The CDR3 region has the DNA TGTGCCACCAGCAGAGACAGGAGGGTGGGGGAGCAGTACTTC.

A few counts support this clone. The V and J genes are TRBV25-1 and TRBJ2-5; D remains ambiguous. Germline CDR1 reads MGHDK; CDR2 reads SYGVNS. The CDR3 length is 14 residues. Trimming left V 3 bases short and J 4 bases short, with 12 bases between. Written as DNA, the CDR3 is TGTGCCAGCAGTGATGCCCGAGGTGGAGAGACCCAGTACTTC. Protein: CASSDARGGETQYF.

This clone was found a few times. The chain joins TRBV4-1 to TRBJ1-5; weak D call: TRBD1 (5 bases). CDR1 and CDR2 (germline): MGHRA, YSYEKL. This CDR3 comprises 14 residues. V was clipped by 4 bases and J by 3 bases, with 10 bases between them. The CDR3 sequence: CASSRQLDNQPQHF. In DNA, the CDR3 is TGCGCCAGCAGCCGACAGTTAGACAATCAGCCCCAGCATTTT.

The rearrangement uses TRBV30 and TRBJ1-1; D is undetermined. The CDR3 length is 12 residues. The germline V and J ends were trimmed by 2 bases and 11 bases, with 15 bases remaining between them. Germline values: CDR1 GTSNPN, CDR2 SVGIG (reference sequence). CDR3 protein: CAWSQPPGGAFF. The CDR3 bases are TGTGCCTGGAGTCAACCGCCTGGAGGGGCTTTCTTT.

This chain connects TRBV18 to TRBJ2-7, with 7 nucleotides matching TRBD2. The CDR3 length is 15 residues. With 5 bases clipped from V and 4 bases from J, the junction kept 11 bases outside the gene matches. The V gene's germline CDR1 is KGHSH and CDR2 LQKENI. The CDR3: CASSGGGRAQYEQYF. As DNA, the CDR3 is TGTGCCAGCTCAGGAGGTGGGAGGGCACAGTACGAGCAGTACTTC. The full variable domain, completed using reference TRBV18 and TRBJ2-7, is NAGVMQNPRHLVRRRGQEARLRCSPMKGHSHVYWYRQLPEEGLKFMVYLQKENIIDESGMPKERFSAEFPKEGPSILRIQQVVRGDSAAYFCASSGGGRAQYEQYFGPGTRLTVT.

V is TRBV29-1 and J is TRBJ2-1; TRBD1 is a possible D gene (5 bases). V was shortened by 6 bases and J by 6 bases, with 15 bases between the two germline ends. CDR1 and CDR2 from the germline V gene are SQVTM and ANQGSEA. This CDR3 region has 13 residues. CDR3 protein: CSVESGIGNEQFF. The CDR3 bases are TGCAGCGTCGAGTCAGGGATTGGCAATGAGCAGTTCTTC.

V usage is TRBV7-3 and J usage is TRBJ2-2; no reliable D call. CDR1 is SGHTA, CDR2 FQGTGA, per germline. The CDR3 runs to 15 residues. The ends were cut back, 3 bases at V and 8 bases at J, with 16 bases in the middle. In DNA form, the CDR3 reads TGTGCCAGCAGCTTGGGTGGTCTCAGCAGTGGGGAGCTGTTTTTT. Translating it yields CASSLGGLSSGELFF.

This clone occurred a few times. This chain's CDR3 is CASSTGPAYGYTF. CDR3 coding DNA: TGTGCCAGCAGCACAGGGCCAGCGTATGGCTACACCTTC. J is TRBJ1-2 and V is TRBV6-6, with a weak D call TRBD1 (6 bases). The CDR3 consists of 13 residues. CDR1 MNHNY and CDR2 SVGAGI come from the germline V gene (reference sequence). With 6 bases removed from V and 5 bases from J, the gap between germline ends came to 13 bases.

The chain carries TRBV4-1 and TRBJ1-6, with D unresolved. This CDR3 region has 15 residues. With 0 bases removed from V and 9 bases from J, the gap between germline ends came to 12 bases. Germline CDR1 MGHRA, CDR2 YSYEKL. The CDR3 region is CASSQEPRLGSPLHF. The DNA of the CDR3 is TGCGCCAGCAGCCAAGAGCCACGGCTGGGTTCACCCCTCCACTTT.

The rearrangement uses TRBV6-6 and TRBJ2-5; D is possibly TRBD2 (6 bases). The CDR3 runs to 14 residues. Germline V gene lookup returns CDR1 MNHNY and CDR2 SVGAGI (reference sequence). The V end lost 11 bases, the J end lost 3 bases, and 19 bases lay between the germline ends. CDR3 coding DNA: TGTGCCGTCTCTCGTCCGGGGGTGGAAGAGACCCAGTACTTC. This translates into CAVSRPGVEETQYF.

The rearrangement joins TRBV30 to TRBJ1-1, with 8 bases lining up with TRBD1. The germline gives CDR1 GTSNPN, CDR2 SVGIG (reference sequence). This CDR3 has 15 residues. V lost 2 bases to trimming and J lost 4 bases; unmatched junction nucleotides: 9. In DNA, the CDR3 is TGTGCCTGGAGTTCCCAGGGGGCCTTGGGCACTGAAGCTTTCTTT. This gives the protein CAWSSQGALGTEAFF.

This chain joins TRBV18 and TRBJ2-3; D might be TRBD1 or TRBD2, each matching 5 bases. CDR1 and CDR2 from the germline V gene are KGHSH and LQKENI. V lost 3 bases and J lost 8, with 18 bases in between. The CDR3 is 15 amino acids. The CDR3 region has the DNA TGTGCCAGCTCACCGCTTCGGGGCGGAGTAGGTACGCAGTATTTT. Translating gives CASSPLRGGVGTQYF.